This TCR beta chain was documented in a study of identical twins (dated by TCRdb to 2016 to 2018). Some background on the complete study: To test whether fetal clonotypes persist, this study deep-sequenced TCR alpha and beta repertoires from monozygotic twins, from unrelated adults of various ages, and from cord blood. To rule out contamination, replicate twin experiments were performed at different times with different library preparation protocols. Study-level results and caveats: Invariant T cells such as MAIT and iNKT could partly confound zero-insertion analyses, though diverse VJ usage argued against this for most clonotypes. Abundant cord blood beta clonotypes carried fewer insertions; young adult naive repertoires showed a weaker similar trend, while memory repertoires showed none. Because the same donors could not be followed over many years, conclusions were based on cross-sectional statistical analysis. In monozygotic twins, recombination models systematically underestimated out-of-frame TCR alpha sharing, but the models matched the sharing seen between unrelated individuals. Compared with coincidental sharing between unrelated individuals, out-of-frame TCR alpha sequences shared between twins had an excess of sequences with low generation probability. Excess twin sharing in beta out-of-frame sequences was weaker because fewer shared sequences lowered the signal-to-noise ratio.

Libraries were constructed by 5' RACE. The sequencer was an Illumina HiSeq 2000. Template switching added a universal primer binding site, and the final cDNA carried a unique molecular identifier that allowed TCR cDNA molecules to be counted accurately. Specific primers in the conserved constant-segment region were used to synthesize first-strand cDNA for the TCR alpha and beta chains. To control for contamination, each cDNA library was double barcoded with a SMART-Mk sample barcode plus Illumina barcodes. TruSeq adapter sequences, together with Illumina sample barcodes, were added in two successive PCR steps. TCR alpha and beta cDNA libraries were sequenced on the Illumina HiSeq platform with custom primers. The source study handled its data this way. MiGEC was used to process raw reads and extract unique molecular identifiers, and MiXCR was used to find CDR3 positions. Recombination models were inferred per individual with the repgenHMM and IGoR tools using an EM algorithm. The tcR package in R was used for shared clonotype analysis, with sharing normalized by the product of cloneset sizes. To study raw recombination without the effects of thymic and clonal selection, out-of-frame nonproductive sequences were analyzed. The raw public data were reprocessed by TCRdb itself: fastp quality trimming at Q25, MiXCR clonotype calling, in-frame beta chains only. A single entry per CDR3 protein holds the most common genes and DNA from its merged rows. The V and J calls and clone size come from TCRdb's table, not from the authors' own analysis. Recorded for this sample are over 200,000 distinct CDR3 sequences; roughly a tenth of them occurred a single time. Less than 12% of the sample is taken by the ten largest.

Only healthy Caucasian donors were included. Miltenyi CD45RO+ enrichment and human naive T-cell isolation kits were used to isolate memory (CD45RO+) and naive T cells from PBMC. Looking up the germline V gene yields CDR1 SQVTM and CDR2 ANQGSEA. The junction shows trimming of 4 bases on V and 2 bases on J, plus 15 bases between the germline ends. Counted from cysteine to phenylalanine, this CDR3 has 15 amino acids. CDR3 DNA is the only sequence kept; it has 45 bases, read in frame from the first base. This clonotype showed up just a few times. The antigen it recognizes is unknown. Within one base of it there is no much larger clone, and no base qualities were kept.

The sequence links TRBV29-1 to TRBJ1-3; TRBD1 is a possible D gene, resting on 6 matching bases. Sequencing input: memory T cells sorted from blood. The sample's cell subset or site label, decoded: CD45RO+ enriched T cells. This sequence originates from a middle-aged man in good health. The sequence in DNA is TGCAGCGTTGGATTTATGGCAGGGGCTGGAAACACCATATATTTT. Its product reads: CSVGFMAGAGNTIYF.